Following are 10 T cell receptor beta chains from one sample sequenced in a study of T-cell memory formation after mild COVID-19. Using its own MiXCR run on the 5' RACE reads, TCRdb lists one record per CDR3 protein. The sample lists 500,000 to 600,000 distinct CDR3 sequences; 18% were seen once. The sample taken for sequencing was PBMCs or a T cell subset sorted from them (not recorded which). The receptors were gathered from an adult woman who had mild COVID-19 (a few samples of this study predate the infection). Cell type and time point are not known.

This clonotype was picked up many times. This sequence joins TRBV29-1 and TRBJ2-2; 9 bases match TRBD1. Germline V gene data show CDR1 as SQVTM and CDR2 as ANQGSEA. The CDR3 is 14 residues long. The V and J ends lost 2 bases and 5 bases, in that order; junction bases with no gene match: 3. CDR3 residues: CSVERDRATGELFF. DNA of the CDR3: TGCAGCGTTGAAAGGGACAGGGCTACCGGGGAGCTGTTTTTT.

The chain combines TRBV5-1 with TRBJ1-3, with D perhaps matching TRBD1 (5 bases). Germline V gene sequence: CDR1 SGHRS, CDR2 YFSETQ. The V end was cut by 1 base, the J end by 0 bases, with 8 bases between. The CDR3 spans 15 residues. DNA of the CDR3: TGCGCCAGCAGCTTGCAGGGAACCTCTGGAAACACCATATATTTT. Amino acids: CASSLQGTSGNTIYF.

The rearrangement links TRBV4-2 to TRBJ2-7; D is unclear. There are 13 residues in the CDR3. The germline V gene has CDR1 LGHNA and CDR2 YNFKEQ. Trimming cost V 1 base and J 4 bases, with 8 bases left between them. This CDR3 is CASSQGVRYEQYF. The CDR3 DNA reads TGTGCCAGCAGCCAAGGGGTCAGATACGAGCAGTACTTC.

The chain has TRBV12-3 or TRBV12-4 and TRBJ2-1, with a tentative D call TRBD2 (5 bases). The V end was cut by 3 bases, the J end by 12 bases, with 15 bases between. The CDR3 is made up of 13 amino acids. Here the CDR3 reads CASSFTAVDWQFF. CDR3 bases: TGTGCCAGCAGTTTCACAGCGGTTGACTGGCAGTTCTTC.

This clonotype was observed a few times. The chain couples TRBV6-4 to TRBJ2-7; no firm D call. V shed 4 bases and J shed 2 bases, with 9 bases lying between them. CDR3 length: 13 amino acids. Germline V lookup: CDR1 MRHNA, CDR2 SNTAGT. The CDR3 DNA follows: TGTGCCAGCAGTGTTGACGAGACCTACGAGCAGTACTTC. It is translated as CASSVDETYEQYF.

This chain uses TRBV7-9 with TRBJ2-1; 11 bases are shared with TRBD1. V shed 6 bases, J shed 2 bases, and the junction held 6 bases outside the gene matches. Germline assignment: CDR1 SEHNR and CDR2 FQNEAQ (reference sequence). The length of the CDR3 is 16 residues. CDR3 nucleotide sequence: TGTGCCAGCAGACCGGACAGGGGGCAGACCTACAATGAGCAGTTCTTC. Amino acid sequence: CASRPDRGQTYNEQFF.

The rearrangement links TRBV6-5 to TRBJ1-1; D unresolved. V was clipped by 6 bases and J by 1 base, with 12 bases between them. CDR1 is MNHEY, CDR2 SVGAGI, per germline. There are 14 residues in the CDR3. CDR3 amino acids: CASRLDGPNTEAFF. The DNA of the CDR3 is TGTGCCAGCAGACTTGACGGACCGAACACTGAAGCTTTCTTT.

As DNA, the CDR3 is TGTGCCAGCAGCTTGGGACAGCCGCTACGGGCTTTCTTT. Encoded protein: CASSLGQPLRAFF. This chain joins TRBV5-6 and TRBJ1-1, with D possibly being TRBD1 (5 bases). V lost 0 bases to trimming and J lost 11 bases, with 14 bases between them. The germline gives CDR1 SGHDT, CDR2 YYEEEE. The CDR3 has 13 residues.

In this sample, this clonotype turned up a few times. The V gene is TRBV29-1, the J gene TRBJ2-1; a weak D match, TRBD2 (6 bases). The CDR3 contains 12 residues. Germline V CDR1 and CDR2: SQVTM, ANQGSEA. Trimming removed 6 bases at V and 6 bases at J, with 12 bases between. The CDR3 region is CSVGLTSNEQFF. CDR3 in DNA: TGCAGCGTCGGGCTGACTAGCAATGAGCAGTTCTTC.

The chain carries TRBV6-6 and TRBJ1-1; D is perhaps TRBD1 (6 bases). Germline CDR1 MNHNY, CDR2 SVGAGI (reference sequence). The CDR3 consists of 15 residues. V dropped 2 bases and J dropped 2 bases, with 12 bases sitting between them. CDR3 sequence (DNA): TGTGCCAGCAGTTACCCCGGGACAAAAAACACTGAAGCTTTCTTT. Its protein product is CASSYPGTKNTEAFF.